The T cell receptor beta chain under discussion was sequenced for a study of human T cells and chemical hapten exposure. Study at large: Upper back patch tests used 0.01% DPC, scored after 6 days.

Unique molecular identifiers were linked by the library to individual cDNA molecules. TCRdb redid the calling of the RACE reads with MiXCR, one entry per CDR3 protein. The table lists roughly 90,000 distinct CDR3 sequences, around 9.6% of them singletons. Time point denoted: pre-sensitization, week 0. As for treatment: therapeutic diphenylcyclopropenone sensitization with weekly scalp DPC. This clonotype was detected many times. Germline V CDR1 and CDR2: SGHTA, FQGNSA. The V gene end was trimmed by 1 base and the J gene end by 6 bases; junction bases not matched to a gene: 6. The CDR3 contains 17 residues.

The sample consisted of whole blood, taken in connection with sensitization to the hapten diphenylcyclopropenone (DPC). The chain has TRBV7-2 and TRBJ2-3; 14 nucleotides line up with TRBD2. This TCR was sampled from a woman aged 40 to 55 with alopecia areata. Some clones in this sample may be carry-over from other donors' samples. The DNA of the CDR3 is TGTGCCAGCAGCTTAGTTTCGGGACTAGCGGGGGCGGATACGCAGTATTTT. Protein sequence: CASSLVSGLAGADTQYF.